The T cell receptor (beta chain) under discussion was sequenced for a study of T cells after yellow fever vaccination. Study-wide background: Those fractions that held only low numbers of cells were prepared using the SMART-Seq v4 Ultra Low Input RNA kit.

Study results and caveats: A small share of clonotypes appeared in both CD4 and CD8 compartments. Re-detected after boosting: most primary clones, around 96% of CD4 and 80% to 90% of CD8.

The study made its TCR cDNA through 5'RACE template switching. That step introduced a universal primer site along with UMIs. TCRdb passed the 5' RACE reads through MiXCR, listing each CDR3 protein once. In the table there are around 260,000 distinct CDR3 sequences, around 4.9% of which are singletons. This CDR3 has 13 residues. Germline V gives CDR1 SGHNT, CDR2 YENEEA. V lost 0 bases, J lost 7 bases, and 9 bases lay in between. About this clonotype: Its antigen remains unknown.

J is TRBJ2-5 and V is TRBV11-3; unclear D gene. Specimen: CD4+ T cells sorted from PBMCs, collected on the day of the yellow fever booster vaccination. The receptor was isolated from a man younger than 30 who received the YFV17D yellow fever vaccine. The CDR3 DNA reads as TGTGCCAGCAGCTTAGAGATGGAGTCGACCCAGTACTTC. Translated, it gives CASSLEMESTQYF. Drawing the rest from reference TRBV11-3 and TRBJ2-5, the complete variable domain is EAGVVQSPRYKIIEKKQPVAFWCNPISGHNTLYWYLQNLGQGPELLIRYENEEAVDDSQLPKDRFSAERLKGVDSTLKIQPAELGDSAVYLCASSLEMESTQYFGPGTRLLVL.